This T cell receptor beta chain was sequenced for a study of PD-1 blockade in classical Hodgkin lymphoma. Across the whole study: Once every 2 weeks, patients received intravenous nivolumab at 3 mg/kg.

No patient escaped relapse after autologous stem cell transplantation, and brentuximab vedotin exposure varied. With regard to this clone: Its antigen remains unknown.

Sequencing was performed with immunoSEQ multiplex PCR; in TCRdb, only in-frame clones are kept and a portion is missing. Among more than 50,000 clones listed, more than 80% were seen once. General observations from the study: A significant rise in TCR diversity by C4D1 was seen for CD4+ but not CD8+ cells.

V lost 1 base and J lost 1, with 7 bases in between. The CDR3 is made up of 14 amino acids. Germline-derived CDR1 and CDR2 are MNHEY and SVGAGI. Source: peripheral blood mononuclear cells (PBMCs), taken at baseline. The receptor comes from a human donor with classical Hodgkin lymphoma. This chain links TRBV6-5 with TRBJ1-1, with D unclear. The CDR3, as DNA: TGTGCCAGCAGTTACTACTATTCGAACACTGAAGCTTTCTTT. As protein: CASSYYYSNTEAFF.